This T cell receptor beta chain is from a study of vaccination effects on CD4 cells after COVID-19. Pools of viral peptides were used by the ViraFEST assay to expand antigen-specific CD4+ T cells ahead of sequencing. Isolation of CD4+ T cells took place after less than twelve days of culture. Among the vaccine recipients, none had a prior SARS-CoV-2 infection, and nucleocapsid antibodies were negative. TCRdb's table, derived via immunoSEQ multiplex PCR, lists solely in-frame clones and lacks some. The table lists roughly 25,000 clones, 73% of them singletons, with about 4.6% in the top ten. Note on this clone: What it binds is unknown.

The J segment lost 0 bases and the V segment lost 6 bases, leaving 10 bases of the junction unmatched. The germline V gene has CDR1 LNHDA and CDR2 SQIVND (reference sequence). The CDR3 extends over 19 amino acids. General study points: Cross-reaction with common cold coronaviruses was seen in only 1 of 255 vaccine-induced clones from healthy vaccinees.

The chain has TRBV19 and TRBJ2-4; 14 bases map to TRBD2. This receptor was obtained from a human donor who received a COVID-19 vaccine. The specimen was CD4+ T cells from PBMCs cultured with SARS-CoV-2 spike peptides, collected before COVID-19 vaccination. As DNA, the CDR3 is TGTGCCAGTAGCGGACTAGCGGGGGGCTCGCTACTAGCCAAAAACATTCAGTACTTC. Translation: CASSGLAGGSLLAKNIQYF.